These 22 T cell receptor beta chains were all obtained from the same sample, sequenced in a study of circulating CD8 cells and anti-PD-1 response in melanoma. Sorting of live CD3+CD8+TCRalphabeta+ cells by PD-1 and/or TIGIT gave four subsets. Using around 14 ng of total RNA, TCR libraries were made with the QIAseq Immune Repertoire TCR panel. TCRdb used MiXCR to reprocess the reads, holding one entry per CDR3 protein. The table has about 220 distinct CDR3 sequences, around 9.5% seen once. The sample consisted of CD8+ T cells from PBMCs, taken at baseline or after one month of anti-PD-1 therapy (not recorded which). Receptors originate from a human donor with melanoma.

Turning to this clonotype: A much larger clone differs from this one at a single base, so this may be a read error. The chain joins TRBV19 to TRBJ2-7; maybe TRBD1 (5 bases). The CDR3 is 14 amino acids. With 1 base removed from V and 2 bases from J, the gap between germline ends came to 9 bases. Germline CDR1 LNHDA, CDR2 SQIVND (reference sequence). The CDR3 region is CASSIVDSTYEQYF. Here the CDR3 DNA reads TGTGCCAGTAGTATAGTCGACAGCACCTACGAGCAGTACTTC.

This clonotype was found once. The chain has TRBV29-1 and TRBJ2-7; the match to TRBD2 covers 8 bases. The CDR3 covers 15 residues. Germline trimming cut 2 bases from V and 2 bases from J; bases unmatched to any gene: 8. CDR1 and CDR2 from the germline V gene are SQVTM and ANQGSEA. CDR3 bases: TGCAGCGTTGAAACCCCTAGCGGGCTAACCTACGAGCAGTACTTC. Encoded protein: CSVETPSGLTYEQYF.

This clonotype was seen a few times. The CDR3 carries no conserved terminal phenylalanine or tryptophan, so it likely arises from a read error. This rearrangement joins TRBV28 to TRBJ2-2; tentative D call: TRBD2 (6 bases). The CDR3 totals 13 residues. CDR1 and CDR2 from the germline V gene are MDHEN and SYDVKM. With 3 bases removed from V and 8 bases from J, the gap between germline ends came to 10 bases. The CDR3 loop is CASSFRGTGELFL. The CDR3 nucleotides are TGTGCCAGCAGTTTCCGGGGGACTGGGGAGCTGTTTCTT.

Details on this clonotype: This clone may be a read error of a much larger clone one base away. The chain uses TRBV2 and TRBJ2-1; TRBD2 matches at 11 bases. Germline V gives CDR1 SNHLY, CDR2 FYNNEI. This CDR3 region has 15 residues. CDR3 nucleotides: TGTGCCAGCCAAAAGGGGACTAGCGGACGCAATGAGCAGTGCTTC. Translation: CASQKGTSGRNEQCF.

This clonotype is deemed large (0.1 to 1%). This chain joins TRBV2 and TRBJ2-7, with 7 nucleotides matching TRBD1. The CDR3 runs 17 residues. The V gene end was trimmed by 5 bases and the J gene end by 0 bases; junction bases not matched to a gene: 13. The germline V gene has CDR1 SNHLY and CDR2 FYNNEI. The DNA of the CDR3 is TGTGCCAGCAGTCTAAGTACAGGGGCCCAATCCTCCTACGAGCAGTACTTC. Protein product: CASSLSTGAQSSYEQYF.

This clonotype was seen a few times. The chain couples TRBV10-1 to TRBJ2-7; a possible D gene is TRBD2 (5 bases). The V end lost 3 bases, the J end lost 2 bases, and 11 bases lay between the germline ends. In germline, CDR1 is WNHNN, CDR2 SYGVQD (reference sequence). This CDR3 has 14 residues. The CDR3 is CASSDGLATYEQYF. The CDR3 DNA reads as TGCGCCAGCAGTGATGGGCTAGCAACCTACGAGCAGTACTTC.

This chain links TRBV28 with TRBJ2-1; 8 bases line up with TRBD2. The V segment lost 3 bases and the J segment 7 bases; nucleotides outside the gene matches: 8. Germline values: CDR1 MDHEN, CDR2 SYDVKM. There are 15 residues in the CDR3. CDR3 sequence (DNA): TGTGCCAGCAGTTTCCCGGGACTAGGCTTAAATGAGCAGTTCTTC. Protein product: CASSFPGLGLNEQFF.

Relative to its sample, this clonotype is large (0.1 to 1%). The chain has TRBV28 and TRBJ2-7, with D possibly matching TRBD1 (6 bases). The CDR3 contains 15 residues. The ends were cut back, 4 bases at V and 0 bases at J, with 13 bases in the middle. The germline V gene encodes CDR1 MDHEN and CDR2 SYDVKM. The chain's CDR3 is CASSSDSTISYEQYF. The DNA of the CDR3 is TGTGCCAGCAGTTCGGACAGTACGATCTCCTACGAGCAGTACTTC. Full variable domain (missing parts from reference TRBV28 and TRBJ2-7): DVKVTQSSRYLVKRTGEKVFLECVQDMDHENMFWYRQDPGLGLRLIYFSYDVKMKEKGDIPEGYSVSREKKERFSLILESASTNQTSMYLCASSSDSTISYEQYFGPGTRLTVT.

Details on this clonotype: With a far larger clone one base away, a read error is the likely cause. The gene calls are TRBV28 and TRBJ2-5, with unresolved D. Germline values: CDR1 MDHEN, CDR2 SYDVKM. This CDR3 has 14 residues. Trimming removed 2 bases at V and 7 bases at J, with 14 bases between. CDR3 nucleotides: TGTGCCAGCAGTTTAGGATCACGATTTGCGACCCAGTACTTC. Translated: CASSLGSRFATQYF.

By share, this clonotype counts as large. This sequence joins TRBV28 and TRBJ1-5; TRBD1 agrees at 9 bases. The CDR3 totals 14 residues. V was clipped by 6 bases and J by 7 bases; unmatched bases: 7. CDR1 is MDHEN, CDR2 SYDVKM, per germline. The CDR3, as DNA: TGTGCCAGCAGCTCGGGACAGGGCAGGCAGCCCCAGCATTTT. It translates to CASSSGQGRQPQHF.

This clonotype is termed medium-sized. The chain carries TRBV28 and TRBJ2-1; TRBD2 might be the D (5 bases). CDR3 length equals 15 residues. Trimming left V 6 bases short and J 0 bases short, with 12 bases between. Germline V CDR1 and CDR2: MDHEN, SYDVKM. In nucleotides, the CDR3 is TGTGCCAGCAGATTAAGCGGCGCCTCCTACAATGAGCAGTTCTTC. This encodes CASRLSGASYNEQFF.

This clonotype is deemed large. This rearrangement joins TRBV20-1 to TRBJ2-7, with no clear D. Looked up from germline, CDR1 is DFQATT and CDR2 is SNEGSKA (reference sequence). This CDR3 region has 11 residues. V was trimmed by 1 base and J by 3 bases, leaving 4 bases between them. This chain's CDR3 is CSARGGYEQYF. Written as DNA, the CDR3 is TGCAGTGCTAGAGGAGGCTACGAGCAGTACTTC.

By frequency in the sample, this clonotype is large. The chain has TRBV28 and TRBJ2-1; 9 positions agree with TRBD2. Germline V gene sequence: CDR1 MDHEN, CDR2 SYDVKM. After removal of 5 bases from V and 1 base from J, the junction contained 6 bases not matched to a gene. The CDR3 length is 16 residues. CDR3 DNA sequence: TGTGCCAGCAGTCCGTCCAGCGGGAGGTCCTACAATGAGCAGTTCTTC. Its translation is CASSPSSGRSYNEQFF.

In its sample, this clonotype ranks as large. This sequence joins TRBV19 and TRBJ1-1; D unresolved. CDR3 size: 16 residues. CDR1 and CDR2 from the germline V gene are LNHDA and SQIVND (reference sequence). V was cut by 5 bases and J by 0 bases, with 16 bases left in between. The CDR3 loop reads CASSVGFEAMNTEAFF. The CDR3, as DNA: TGTGCCAGTAGTGTTGGTTTTGAGGCAATGAACACTGAAGCTTTCTTT. The entire variable domain, with the rest obtained from reference TRBV19 and TRBJ1-1, is as follows: DGGITQSPKYLFRKEGQNVTLSCEQNLNHDAMYWYRQDPGQGLRLIYYSQIVNDFQKGDIAEGYSVSREKKESFPLTVTSAQKNPTAFYLCASSVGFEAMNTEAFFGQGTRLTVV.

This clonotype is large in the sample. V and J are TRBV5-5 and TRBJ2-7; 8 nucleotides align to TRBD1. Germline CDR1 and CDR2: SGHKS and YYEKEE (reference sequence). The CDR3 contains 14 residues. The J segment lost 5 bases and the V segment lost 0 bases, leaving 4 bases of the junction unmatched. The CDR3 loop reads CASSLEGQGHEQYF. CDR3 coding DNA: TGTGCCAGCAGCTTGGAAGGACAGGGCCACGAGCAGTACTTC.

By share, this clonotype ranks as hyperexpanded (1% or more). The rearrangement uses TRBV18 and TRBJ2-5; the D gene could be TRBD1 or TRBD2 (5 bases each). CDR1 and CDR2 (germline): KGHSH, LQKENI. The CDR3 is made up of 18 amino acids. The V end lost 0 bases, the J end lost 2 bases, and 19 bases lay between the germline ends. This CDR3 reads CASSPPVGTGVFQETQYF. The CDR3 nucleotides read TGTGCCAGCTCACCACCAGTCGGGACCGGGGTCTTTCAAGAGACCCAGTACTTC.

Judged by abundance, this clonotype is medium-sized. The rearrangement links TRBV28 to TRBJ2-1; D ambiguous. CDR3 length equals 13 residues. V dropped 8 bases and J dropped 0 bases, with 8 bases sitting between them. The germline CDR1 and CDR2 sequences are MDHEN and SYDVKM. This CDR3 is CASRVSSYNEQFF. In DNA, the CDR3 is TGTGCCAGCCGCGTCAGCTCCTACAATGAGCAGTTCTTC.

In this sample, this clonotype is large (0.1 to 1%). V is TRBV28 and J is TRBJ2-2; D remains unclear. CDR1 is MDHEN, CDR2 SYDVKM, per germline. This CDR3 is built from 15 residues. V lost 2 bases to trimming and J lost 1 base, with 8 bases between them. CDR3 nucleotide sequence: TGTGCCAGCAGTTTAGAGGTTGAGAACACCGGGGAGCTGTTTTTT. This encodes CASSLEVENTGELFF.

This clonotype is large within its sample. This chain joins TRBV28 and TRBJ2-7; D may be TRBD2 (5 bases). The V and J ends lost 2 bases and 3 bases respectively, with 11 bases between them. This CDR3 has 14 residues. Germline CDR1 and CDR2: MDHEN and SYDVKM. The CDR3 DNA is TGTGCCAGCAGTTTACTCTCTAGCATCTACGAGCAGTACTTC. Translating it yields CASSLLSSIYEQYF.

This clonotype is termed large. The chain combines TRBV28 with TRBJ2-6; D unresolved. This CDR3 is built from 13 residues. The germline V gene encodes CDR1 MDHEN and CDR2 SYDVKM. Trimming cost V 2 bases and J 4 bases, with 3 bases left between them. The CDR3 DNA follows: TGTGCCAGCAGTTTAGGGGGGGCCAACGTCCTGACTTTC. This encodes CASSLGGANVLTF.

By share, this clonotype counts as large. The chain uses TRBV28 and TRBJ2-2, with 7 bases lining up with TRBD1. In germline, CDR1 is MDHEN, CDR2 SYDVKM. Germline trimming cut 1 base from V and 6 bases from J; bases unmatched to any gene: 8. The CDR3 contains 16 residues. Here the CDR3 reads CASSLYPDRASGELFF. As DNA, the CDR3 is TGTGCCAGCAGTTTATACCCCGACAGGGCGTCCGGGGAGCTGTTTTTT. Full variable domain (rest looked up from reference TRBV28 and TRBJ2-2): DVKVTQSSRYLVKRTGEKVFLECVQDMDHENMFWYRQDPGLGLRLIYFSYDVKMKEKGDIPEGYSVSREKKERFSLILESASTNQTSMYLCASSLYPDRASGELFFGEGSRLTVL.

This clonotype is labeled medium-sized (0.01 to 0.1%). The J gene is TRBJ2-7, the V gene TRBV29-1, with D maybe TRBD2 (5 bases). This CDR3 comprises 12 residues. CDR1 and CDR2 (germline): SQVTM, ANQGSEA. The CDR3 sequence is CSVKTDYYEQYF. DNA of the CDR3: TGCAGTGTTAAGACTGACTACTACGAGCAGTACTTC.